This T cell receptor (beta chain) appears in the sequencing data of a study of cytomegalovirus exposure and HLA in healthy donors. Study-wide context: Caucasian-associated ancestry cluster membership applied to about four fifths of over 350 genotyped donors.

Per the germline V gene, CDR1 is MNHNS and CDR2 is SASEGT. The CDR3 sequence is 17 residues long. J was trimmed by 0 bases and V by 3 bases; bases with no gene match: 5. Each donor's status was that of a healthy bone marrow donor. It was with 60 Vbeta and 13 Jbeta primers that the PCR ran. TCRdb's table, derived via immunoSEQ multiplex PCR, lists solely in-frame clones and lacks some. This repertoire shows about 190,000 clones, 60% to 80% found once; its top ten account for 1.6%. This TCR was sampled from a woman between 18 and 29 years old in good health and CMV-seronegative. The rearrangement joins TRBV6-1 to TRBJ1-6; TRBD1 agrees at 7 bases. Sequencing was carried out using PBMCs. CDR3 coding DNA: TGTGCCAGCAGTGAGCGACAGGGAAGCTCCTATAATTCACCCCTCCACTTT. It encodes CASSERQGSSYNSPLHF.